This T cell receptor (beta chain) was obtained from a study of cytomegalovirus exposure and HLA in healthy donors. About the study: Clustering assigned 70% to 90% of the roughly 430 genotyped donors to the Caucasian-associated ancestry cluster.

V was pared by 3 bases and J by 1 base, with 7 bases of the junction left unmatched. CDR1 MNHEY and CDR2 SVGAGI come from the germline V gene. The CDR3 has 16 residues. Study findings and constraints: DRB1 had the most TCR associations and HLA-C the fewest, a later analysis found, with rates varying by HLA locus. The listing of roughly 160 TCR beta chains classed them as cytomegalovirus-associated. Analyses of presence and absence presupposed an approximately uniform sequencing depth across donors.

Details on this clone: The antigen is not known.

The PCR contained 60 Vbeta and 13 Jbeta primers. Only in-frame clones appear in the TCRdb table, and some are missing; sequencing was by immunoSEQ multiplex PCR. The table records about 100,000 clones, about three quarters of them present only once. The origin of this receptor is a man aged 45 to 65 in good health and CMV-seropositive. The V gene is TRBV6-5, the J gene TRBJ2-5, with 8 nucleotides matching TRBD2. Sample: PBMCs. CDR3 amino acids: CASSYGLAGSQETQYF. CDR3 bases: TGTGCCAGCAGTTATGGGCTAGCGGGTTCCCAAGAGACCCAGTACTTC.